A single sample is the source of the 15 T cell receptor beta chains below, sequenced in a study of blood T cell repertoires in COVID-19. Repertoires were generated with immunoSEQ multiplex PCR, while TCRdb's copy carries only in-frame clones and drops some. In the table there are around 380,000 clones, about 90% of which are singletons. The source material was PBMCs or T cells enriched from blood (not recorded which). The source of these receptors is a man in his thirties or forties who had recovered from COVID-19.

The J gene is TRBJ1-5, the V gene TRBV7-8; 7 bases fit TRBD1. The CDR3 extends over 15 amino acids. Per germline, CDR1 SGHVS and CDR2 FQNEAQ. V was clipped by 2 bases and J by 7 bases; unmatched bases: 8. Here the CDR3 reads CASSLQGQTKQPQHF. CDR3 sequence (DNA): TGTGCCAGCAGCTTACAGGGACAGACGAAACAGCCCCAGCATTTT.

This chain joins TRBV2 and TRBJ1-2; 7 nucleotides match TRBD1. The CDR3 has 17 amino acids. The trim removed 8 bases at V and 2 bases at J, leaving 17 bases unmatched. The V gene's germline CDR1 is SNHLY and CDR2 FYNNEI. CDR3 DNA sequence: TGTGCCAGCGACCTCAGGGGGTGGGGGGCTCCGAACTATGGCTACACCTTC. Protein product: CASDLRGWGAPNYGYTF.

This rearrangement joins TRBV9 to TRBJ2-1; TRBD2 aligns across 7 bases. V shed 2 bases, J shed 5 bases, and the junction held 10 bases outside the gene matches. The CDR3 loop spans 16 amino acids. Germline loops: CDR1 SGDLS, CDR2 YYNGEE. CDR3 DNA: TGTGCCAGCAGCGTGTCGGGACTACTGGTTAACAATGAGCAGTTCTTC. Protein sequence: CASSVSGLLVNNEQFF.

This sequence joins TRBV5-1 and TRBJ2-2; TRBD1 aligns across 7 bases. The ends lost 1 base at V and 4 bases at J; junction bases unmatched: 7. This CDR3 has 16 amino acids. Germline loops: CDR1 SGHRS, CDR2 YFSETQ. CDR3 DNA: TGCGCCAGCAGCTTGTCGGCAGGGGGTGTCACCGGGGAGCTGTTTTTT. It is translated as CASSLSAGGVTGELFF.

As DNA, the CDR3 is TGCGCCAGCCAGCCACTATCCCCGGCCTCTAATGAAAAACTGTTTTTT. It encodes CASQPLSPASNEKLFF. This chain links TRBV4-1 with TRBJ1-4; no firm D call. Per the germline V gene, CDR1 is MGHRA and CDR2 is YSYEKL. V was pared by 8 bases and J by 3 bases, with 19 bases between. The CDR3 consists of 16 residues.

V usage is TRBV30 and J usage is TRBJ1-5; TRBD1 agrees at 7 bases. In germline, CDR1 is GTSNPN, CDR2 SVGIG (reference sequence). V lost 0 bases and J lost 6; bases outside the gene matches: 8. This CDR3 has 15 amino acids. The CDR3 here is CAWSVQQGLAQPQHF. In nucleotides, the CDR3 is TGTGCCTGGAGTGTACAACAGGGGTTAGCTCAGCCCCAGCATTTT.

The CDR3 loop reads CASSLADTANYGYTF. The CDR3 nucleotides are TGCGCCAGCAGCTTGGCGGACACAGCTAACTATGGCTACACCTTC. V is TRBV5-1 and J is TRBJ1-2, with D perhaps TRBD1 (5 bases). Per the germline V gene, CDR1 is SGHRS and CDR2 is YFSETQ. CDR3 length: 15 amino acids. With 0 bases removed from V and 0 bases from J, the gap between germline ends came to 9 bases.

As DNA, the CDR3 is TGTGCCAGCAGCCATACGGACATCCTACAAGAGACCCAGTACTTC. Translating it yields CASSHTDILQETQYF. This chain uses TRBV14 with TRBJ2-5; tentatively, D is TRBD1 (5 bases). CDR1 and CDR2 (germline): SGHDN, FVKESK. CDR3 size: 15 residues. Between the trimmed V and J ends, which lost 3 bases and 2 bases, there was a span of 13 bases.

This clone was found once. The V and J genes are TRBV6-1 and TRBJ2-1; D is possibly TRBD1 (6 bases). Germline V CDR1 and CDR2: MNHNS, SASEGT. This CDR3 has 14 amino acids. V dropped 3 bases and J dropped 3 bases, with 9 bases sitting between them. This CDR3 reads CASSDRGDYNEQFF. The CDR3 nucleotides are TGTGCCAGCAGTGACAGGGGCGACTACAATGAGCAGTTCTTC.

This chain connects TRBV7-2 to TRBJ2-3; 9 bases line up with TRBD1. The CDR3 is 14 amino acids. V was pared by 3 bases and J by 5 bases, with 3 bases of the junction left unmatched. Germline V gene data show CDR1 as SGHTA and CDR2 as FQGNSA. This chain's CDR3 is CASSFWTGVDTQYF. In DNA form, the CDR3 reads TGTGCCAGCAGCTTCTGGACAGGGGTAGATACGCAGTATTTT.

As concerns this clone: Different DNA sequences within this sample yield the same CDR3. CDR3 sequence: CASSLGQAGNTIYF. For the CDR3, the DNA is TGTGCCAGCAGTTTGGGACAGGCTGGAAACACCATATATTTT. V and J are TRBV7-2 and TRBJ1-3; 8 bases fit TRBD1. Germline V CDR1 and CDR2: SGHTA, FQGNSA. This CDR3 has 14 amino acids. The V gene end was trimmed by 6 bases and the J gene end by 2 bases; junction bases not matched to a gene: 3.

This chain joins TRBV27 and TRBJ1-1, with D unclear. This CDR3 is 13 amino acids long. Germline V CDR1 and CDR2: MNHEY, SMNVEV (reference sequence). V was pared by 1 base and J by 1 base, with 4 bases between. CDR3 in amino acids: CASSLLRNTEAFF. The CDR3 DNA is TGTGCCAGCAGTTTATTGCGGAACACTGAAGCTTTCTTT.

Only a few counts were recorded for this clone. The chain employs TRBV30 and TRBJ2-1; D uncertain. The CDR3 consists of 14 residues. The ends were cut back, 2 bases at V and 2 bases at J, with 10 bases in the middle. Per the germline V gene, CDR1 is GTSNPN and CDR2 is SVGIG (reference sequence). CDR3 protein: CAWSRDYPYNEQFF. CDR3 DNA: TGTGCCTGGAGTCGAGATTACCCCTACAATGAGCAGTTCTTC.

The rearrangement uses TRBV18 and TRBJ2-4, with a tentative D call TRBD1 (6 bases). The CDR3 is 15 residues long. V was shortened by 5 bases and J by 0 bases, with 11 bases between the two germline ends. The germline gives CDR1 KGHSH, CDR2 LQKENI. CDR3 loop: CASSFDRLAKNIQYF. DNA for the CDR3: TGTGCCAGCTCATTTGACAGGTTAGCCAAAAACATTCAGTACTTC.

The genes are TRBV18 and TRBJ2-7; 9 bases align to TRBD1. The CDR3 spans 13 residues. J was trimmed by 5 bases and V by 5 bases; bases with no gene match: 4. Germline V gives CDR1 KGHSH, CDR2 LQKENI. CDR3 loop: CASSVDRGDEQYF. The CDR3 DNA sequence: TGTGCCAGCTCAGTCGACAGGGGGGACGAGCAGTACTTC.